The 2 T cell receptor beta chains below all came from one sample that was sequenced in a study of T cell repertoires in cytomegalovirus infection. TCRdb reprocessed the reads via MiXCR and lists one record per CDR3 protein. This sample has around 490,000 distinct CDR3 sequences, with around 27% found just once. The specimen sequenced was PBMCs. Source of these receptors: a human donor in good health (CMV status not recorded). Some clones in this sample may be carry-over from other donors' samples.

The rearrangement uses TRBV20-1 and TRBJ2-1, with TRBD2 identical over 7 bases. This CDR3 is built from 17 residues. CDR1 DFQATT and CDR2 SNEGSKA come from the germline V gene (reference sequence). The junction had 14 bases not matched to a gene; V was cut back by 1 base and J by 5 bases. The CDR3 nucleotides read TGCAGTGCTAGAGGGGGGGGTGGGTTAGCAGCTAACAATGAGCAGTTCTTC. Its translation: CSARGGGGLAANNEQFF.

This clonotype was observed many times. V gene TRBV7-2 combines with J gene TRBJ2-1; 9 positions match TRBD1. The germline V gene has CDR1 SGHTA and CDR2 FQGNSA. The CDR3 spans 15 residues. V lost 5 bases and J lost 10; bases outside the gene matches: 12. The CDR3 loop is CASSRTGGLEFEQFF. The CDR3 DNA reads TGTGCCAGCAGCCGAACAGGGGGCCTTGAATTCGAGCAGTTCTTC.